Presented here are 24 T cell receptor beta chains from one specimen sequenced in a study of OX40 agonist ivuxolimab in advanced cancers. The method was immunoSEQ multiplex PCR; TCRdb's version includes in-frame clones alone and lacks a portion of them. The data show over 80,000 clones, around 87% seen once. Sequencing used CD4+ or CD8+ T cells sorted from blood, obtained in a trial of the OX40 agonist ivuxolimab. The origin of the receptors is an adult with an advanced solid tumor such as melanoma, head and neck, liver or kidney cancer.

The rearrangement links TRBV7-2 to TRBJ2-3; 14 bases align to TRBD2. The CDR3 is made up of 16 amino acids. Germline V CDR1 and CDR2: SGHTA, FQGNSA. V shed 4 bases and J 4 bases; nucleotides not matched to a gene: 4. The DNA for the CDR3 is TGTGCCAGCAGCTCGGGACTAGCGGGAGCGCCAGATACGCAGTATTTT. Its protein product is CASSSGLAGAPDTQYF.

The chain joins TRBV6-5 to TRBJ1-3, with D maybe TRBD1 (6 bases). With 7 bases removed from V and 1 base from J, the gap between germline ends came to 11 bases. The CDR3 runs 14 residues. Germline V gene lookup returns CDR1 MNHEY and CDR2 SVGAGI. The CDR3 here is CASTGGGSGNTIYF. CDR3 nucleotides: TGTGCCAGCACTGGAGGGGGTTCTGGAAACACCATATATTTT.

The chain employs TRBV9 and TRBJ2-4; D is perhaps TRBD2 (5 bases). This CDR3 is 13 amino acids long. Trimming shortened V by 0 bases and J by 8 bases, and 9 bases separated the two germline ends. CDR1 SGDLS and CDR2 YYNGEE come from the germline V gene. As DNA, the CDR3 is TGTGCCAGCAGCGTAGGGACGAGGGACATTCAGTACTTC. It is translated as CASSVGTRDIQYF. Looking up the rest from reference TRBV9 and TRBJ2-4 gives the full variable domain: DSGVTQTPKHLITATGQRVTLRCSPRSGDLSVYWYQQSLDQGLQFLIQYYNGEERAKGNILERFSAQQFPDLHSELNLSSLELGDSALYFCASSVGTRDIQYFGAGTRLSVL.

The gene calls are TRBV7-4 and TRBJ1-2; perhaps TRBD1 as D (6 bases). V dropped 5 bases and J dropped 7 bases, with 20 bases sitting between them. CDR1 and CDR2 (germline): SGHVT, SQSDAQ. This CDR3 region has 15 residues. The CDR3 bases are TGTGCCAGCAGCCGAATAGACAGGAATGTCGGTGGCTACACCTTC. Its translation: CASSRIDRNVGGYTF.

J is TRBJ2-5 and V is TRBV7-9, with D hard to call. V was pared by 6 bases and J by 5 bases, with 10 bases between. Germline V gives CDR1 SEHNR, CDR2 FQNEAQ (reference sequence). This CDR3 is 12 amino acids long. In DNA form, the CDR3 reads TGTGCCAGCAGACTTAACAAGGAGACCCAGTACTTC. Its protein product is CASRLNKETQYF.

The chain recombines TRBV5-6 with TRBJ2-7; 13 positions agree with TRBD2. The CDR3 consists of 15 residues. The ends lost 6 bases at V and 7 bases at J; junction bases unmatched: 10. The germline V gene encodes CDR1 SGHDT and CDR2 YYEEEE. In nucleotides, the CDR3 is TGTGCCAGCACTGAGACGGGACTAGCGGGACGGGAGCAGTACGTC. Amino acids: CASTETGLAGREQYV.

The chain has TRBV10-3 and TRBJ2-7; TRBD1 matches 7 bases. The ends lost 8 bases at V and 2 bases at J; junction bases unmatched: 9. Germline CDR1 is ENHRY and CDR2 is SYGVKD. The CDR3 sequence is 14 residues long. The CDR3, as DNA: TGTGCCATCTCGACAGGGTTGGATCCCTACGAGCAGTACTTC. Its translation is CAISTGLDPYEQYF.

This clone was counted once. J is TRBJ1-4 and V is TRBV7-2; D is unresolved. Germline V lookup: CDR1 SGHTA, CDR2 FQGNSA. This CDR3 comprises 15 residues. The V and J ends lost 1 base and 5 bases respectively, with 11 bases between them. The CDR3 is CASSLDANRNEKLFF. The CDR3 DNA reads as TGTGCCAGCAGCTTAGATGCCAATCGGAATGAAAAACTGTTTTTT.

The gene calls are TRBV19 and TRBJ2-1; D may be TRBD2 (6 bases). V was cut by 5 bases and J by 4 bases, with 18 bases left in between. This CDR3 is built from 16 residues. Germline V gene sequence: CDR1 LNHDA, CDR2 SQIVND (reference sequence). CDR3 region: CASSEGLLLTYNEQFF. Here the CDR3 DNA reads TGTGCCAGTAGTGAGGGACTCCTCTTAACTTACAATGAGCAGTTCTTC.

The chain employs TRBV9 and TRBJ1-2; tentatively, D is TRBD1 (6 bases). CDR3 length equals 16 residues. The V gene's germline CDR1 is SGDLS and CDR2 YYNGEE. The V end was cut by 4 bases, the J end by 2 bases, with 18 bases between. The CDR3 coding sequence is TGTGCCAGCAGCCCAAAGTTTAATACAGGGAACTATGGCTACACCTTC. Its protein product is CASSPKFNTGNYGYTF. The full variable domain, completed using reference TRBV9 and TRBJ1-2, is DSGVTQTPKHLITATGQRVTLRCSPRSGDLSVYWYQQSLDQGLQFLIQYYNGEERAKGNILERFSAQQFPDLHSELNLSSLELGDSALYFCASSPKFNTGNYGYTFGSGTRLTVV.

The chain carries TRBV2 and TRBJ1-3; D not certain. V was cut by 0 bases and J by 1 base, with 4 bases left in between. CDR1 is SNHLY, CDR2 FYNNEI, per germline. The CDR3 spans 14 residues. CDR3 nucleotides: TGTGCCAGCAGTGAAGCGCCGTCTGGAAACACCATATATTTT. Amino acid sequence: CASSEAPSGNTIYF. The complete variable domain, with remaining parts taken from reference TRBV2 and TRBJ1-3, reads EPEVTQTPSHQVTQMGQEVILRCVPISNHLYFYWYRQILGQKVEFLVSFYNNEISEKSEIFDDQFSVERPDGSNFTLKIRSTKLEDSAMYFCASSEAPSGNTIYFGEGSWLTVV.

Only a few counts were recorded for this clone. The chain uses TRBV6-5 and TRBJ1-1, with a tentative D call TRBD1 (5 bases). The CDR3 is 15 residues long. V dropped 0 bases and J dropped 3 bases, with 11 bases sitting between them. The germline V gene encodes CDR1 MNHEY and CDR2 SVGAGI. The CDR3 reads CASSYSWPGDTEAFF. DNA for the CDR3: TGTGCCAGCAGTTACTCGTGGCCGGGGGACACTGAAGCTTTCTTT.

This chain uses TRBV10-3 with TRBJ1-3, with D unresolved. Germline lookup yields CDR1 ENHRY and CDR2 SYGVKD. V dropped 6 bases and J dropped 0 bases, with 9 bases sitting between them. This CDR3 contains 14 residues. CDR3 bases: TGTGCCATCAGAGACCAATCCTCTGGAAACACCATATATTTT. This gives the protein CAIRDQSSGNTIYF.

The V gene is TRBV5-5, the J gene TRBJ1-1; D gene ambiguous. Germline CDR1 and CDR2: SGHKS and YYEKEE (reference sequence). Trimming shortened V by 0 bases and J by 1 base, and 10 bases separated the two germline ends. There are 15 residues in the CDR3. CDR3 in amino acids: CASSLDFSPNTEAFF. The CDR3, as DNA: TGTGCCAGCAGCTTGGACTTCTCTCCGAACACTGAAGCTTTCTTT.

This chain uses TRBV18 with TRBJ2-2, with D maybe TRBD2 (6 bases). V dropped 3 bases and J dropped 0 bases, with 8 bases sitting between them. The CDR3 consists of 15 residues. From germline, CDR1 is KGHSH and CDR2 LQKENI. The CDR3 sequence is CASSPGGTNTGELFF. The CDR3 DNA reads TGTGCCAGCTCACCGGGGGGTACGAACACCGGGGAGCTGTTTTTT.

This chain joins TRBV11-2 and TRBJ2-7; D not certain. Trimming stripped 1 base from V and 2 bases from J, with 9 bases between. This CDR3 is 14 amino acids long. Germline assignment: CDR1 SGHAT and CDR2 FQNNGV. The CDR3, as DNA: TGTGCCAGCAGCTTAGGAGACGGCACCTACGAGCAGTACGTC. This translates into CASSLGDGTYEQYV.

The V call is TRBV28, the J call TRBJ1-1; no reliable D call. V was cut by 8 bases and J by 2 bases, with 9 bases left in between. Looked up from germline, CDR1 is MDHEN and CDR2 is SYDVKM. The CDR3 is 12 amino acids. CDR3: CASLGVNTEAFF. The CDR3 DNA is TGTGCCAGCCTGGGAGTTAACACTGAAGCTTTCTTT.

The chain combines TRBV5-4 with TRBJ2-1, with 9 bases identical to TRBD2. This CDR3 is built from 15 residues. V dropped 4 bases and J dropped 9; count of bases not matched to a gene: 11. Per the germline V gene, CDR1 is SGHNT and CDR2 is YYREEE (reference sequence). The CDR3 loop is CASSPLAGWAGEQFF. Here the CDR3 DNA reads TGTGCCAGCAGCCCTCTAGCGGGATGGGCTGGTGAGCAGTTCTTC.

CDR3 sequence reads: CATSSRGSSGTGELFF. The DNA for the CDR3 is TGTGCCACCAGCAGTCGAGGGAGTAGTGGCACCGGGGAGCTGTTTTTT. This chain joins TRBV15 and TRBJ2-2; a possible D gene is TRBD2 (5 bases). Between the trimmed V and J ends, which lost 3 bases and 4 bases, there was a span of 15 bases. Germline V CDR1 and CDR2: LNHNV, YYDKDF (reference sequence). The length of the CDR3 is 16 residues. Together with reference TRBV15 and TRBJ2-2, the CDR3 gives the full variable domain: DAMVIQNPRYQVTQFGKPVTLSCSQTLNHNVMYWYQQKSSQAPKLLFHYYDKDFNNEADTPDNFQSRRPNTSFCFLDIRSPGLGDTAMYLCATSSRGSSGTGELFFGEGSRLTVL.

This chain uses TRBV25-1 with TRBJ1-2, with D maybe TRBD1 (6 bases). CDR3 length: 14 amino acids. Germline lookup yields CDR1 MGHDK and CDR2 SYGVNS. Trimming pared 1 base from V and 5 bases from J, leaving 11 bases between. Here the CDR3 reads CASSESGVRYGYTF. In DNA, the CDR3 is TGTGCCAGCAGTGAATCAGGGGTAAGGTATGGCTACACCTTC.

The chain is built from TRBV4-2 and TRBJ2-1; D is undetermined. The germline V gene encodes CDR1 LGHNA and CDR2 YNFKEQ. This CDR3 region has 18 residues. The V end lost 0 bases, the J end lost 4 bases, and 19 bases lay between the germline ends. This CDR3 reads CASSQDVLFKGGYNEQFF. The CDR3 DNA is TGTGCCAGCAGCCAAGATGTTCTGTTTAAGGGTGGTTACAATGAGCAGTTCTTC.

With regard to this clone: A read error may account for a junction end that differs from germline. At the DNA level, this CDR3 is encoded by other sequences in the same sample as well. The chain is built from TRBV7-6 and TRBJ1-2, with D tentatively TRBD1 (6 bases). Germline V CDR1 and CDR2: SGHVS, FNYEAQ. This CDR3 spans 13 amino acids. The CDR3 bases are TGTGCCAGCAGCTTAGTTCGGACAGACCCTCCCTTCTTC. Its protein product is CASSLVRTDPPFF.

CDR3 in DNA: TGTGCCAGCAGCCCACAGACAGGGGCCGGCGAGACCCAGTACTTC. Amino acid sequence: CASSPQTGAGETQYF. The genes are TRBV7-6 and TRBJ2-5, with 8 bases fitting TRBD1. With V trimmed by 5 bases and J by 5 bases, 10 bases remained unmatched. The V gene's germline CDR1 is SGHVS and CDR2 FNYEAQ. The CDR3 spans 15 residues.

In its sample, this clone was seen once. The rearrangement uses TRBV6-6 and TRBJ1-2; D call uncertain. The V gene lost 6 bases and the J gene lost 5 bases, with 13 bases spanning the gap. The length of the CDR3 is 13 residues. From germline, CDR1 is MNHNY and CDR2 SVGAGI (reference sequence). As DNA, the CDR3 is TGTGCCAGCAGCGGGGTCAGGCCTTATGGCTACACCTTC. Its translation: CASSGVRPYGYTF.